This T cell receptor beta chain appears in the sequencing data of a study of T cells after yellow fever vaccination. Template switching by 5'RACE produced TCR cDNA, adding a universal primer site and UMIs. In TCRdb, the 5' RACE reads were re-called with MiXCR into one record per CDR3 protein. The table includes 300,000 or so distinct CDR3 sequences, around 8.1% detected once. Germline CDR1 reads SGHTA; CDR2 reads FQGTGA. Trimming removed 4 bases from V and 1 base from J; junction bases left unmatched: 8. This CDR3 contains 16 residues. There are a few counts of this clonotype. This receptor was obtained from a man younger than 35 who received the YFV17D yellow fever vaccine. The chain is built from TRBV7-3 and TRBJ2-5; TRBD2 matches 8 bases. This material consisted of PBMCs, taken about 41 days after the first yellow fever vaccination. The CDR3 DNA reads TGTGCCAGCAGCTCTCGGGGGGGACGGGGCCAAGAGACCCAGTACTTC. It is translated as CASSSRGGRGQETQYF.